What follows describes a single T cell receptor (beta chain). The germline gives CDR1 SGHAT, CDR2 FQDESV (reference sequence). Trimming shortened V by 1 base and J by 6 bases, and 12 bases separated the two germline ends. CDR3 length: 14 amino acids. The data stem from a study of blood T cell repertoires in COVID-19. Only in-frame clones appear in the TCRdb table, and some are missing; sequencing was by immunoSEQ multiplex PCR. The profile shows 200,000 to 300,000 clones, around nine tenths of them singletons. The material sequenced was peripheral blood. The source is an older woman who had recovered from COVID-19. The J gene is TRBJ1-1, the V gene TRBV11-1, with D unresolved. The CDR3, as DNA: TGTGCCAGCAGCTTAGGCGGTCGCGCGGCTGAAGCTTTCTTT. This translates into CASSLGGRAAEAFF.